This paragraph covers one T cell receptor beta chain sequence. This specimen belongs to a study of shared clonotypes between healthy human individuals. Generated by immunoSEQ multiplex PCR, the TCRdb table keeps only in-frame clones and is missing some. The sample comprises roughly 500,000 clones, around 73% of which are singletons, and about 12% rests with the top ten. V lost 2 bases, J lost 9 bases, and 8 bases stayed unmatched. Looked up from germline, CDR1 is GTSNPN and CDR2 is SVGIG (reference sequence). This CDR3 spans 14 amino acids. This clonotype was sampled from a woman in her 40s in good health. Some clones in this sample may be carry-over from other donors' samples. This sequence joins TRBV30 and TRBJ2-1; 9 bases align to TRBD1. Material: PBMCs. CDR3 residues: CAWSFLTGGGEQFF. CDR3 nucleotide sequence: TGTGCCTGGAGTTTCCTTACAGGGGGCGGTGAGCAGTTCTTC.